These T cell receptor beta chains were read from a single sample in a study of EBV T-cell therapy then PD-1 blockade in nasopharyngeal carcinoma. These receptors lack a known antigen. The table came from immunoSEQ multiplex PCR; TCRdb's copy has only in-frame clones and leaves some out. The sample consists of about 14,000 clones, about 85% of them appearing once. The sequencing used CD8+ T cells from blood, collected around day 99 from a patient whose treatment included autologous EBV-specific T cells and nivolumab. These receptors all stem from a man aged 35 to 55 with nasopharyngeal carcinoma. The CDR3 runs from the conserved cysteine through the conserved F or W. The order of the fields is J gene, clone size, D gene, V gene, CDR3 DNA, CDR3 protein. The D gene is left open where the match is weak. Part of the rows lack a size; the others show once, few, many or a class for expanded clones.

j_call: TRBJ2-6
clone_size: -
d_call: -
v_call: TRBV7-2
cdr3_nt: TGTGCCAGCAGCCTCAGGGGAGGTGGGGCCAACGTCCTGACTTTC
cdr3_aa: CASSLRGGGANVLTF

j_call: TRBJ2-1
clone_size: -
d_call: -
v_call: TRBV9
cdr3_nt: TGTGCCAGCAGCGAGGCGGGGGCCGGGTACAATGAGCAGTTCTTC
cdr3_aa: CASSEAGAGYNEQFF

j_call: TRBJ2-2
clone_size: -
d_call: TRBD2
v_call: TRBV11-2
cdr3_nt: TGTGCCAGCAGCTTCTTAGCGGGGGCCGGCGGCACCGGGGAGCTGTTTTTT
cdr3_aa: CASSFLAGAGGTGELFF

j_call: TRBJ2-3
clone_size: -
d_call: -
v_call: TRBV11-2
cdr3_nt: TGTGCCAGCAGCTTAGTTGCGGGAAGCCTCACAGATACGCAGTATTTT
cdr3_aa: CASSLVAGSLTDTQYF

j_call: TRBJ2-7
clone_size: -
d_call: TRBD2
v_call: TRBV3-1/TRBV3-2
cdr3_nt: TGTGCCCGCCAACTAGCGGGGGGTCTCTACGAGCAGTACTTC
cdr3_aa: CARQLAGGLYEQYF

j_call: TRBJ1-6
clone_size: -
d_call: TRBD1
v_call: TRBV3-1/TRBV3-2
cdr3_nt: TGTGCCAGCAGCCAAGATACTCTTACCAGGACAGGGTACAATTCACCCCTCCACTTT
cdr3_aa: CASSQDTLTRTGYNSPLHF

j_call: TRBJ2-7
clone_size: -
d_call: TRBD1
v_call: TRBV6-5
cdr3_nt: TGTGCCAGTAAATCCGACAGGGATATGGACGAGCAGTACTTC
cdr3_aa: CASKSDRDMDEQYF

j_call: TRBJ1-6
clone_size: -
d_call: -
v_call: TRBV4-1
cdr3_nt: TGCGCCAGCAGCCAAGCTTGGGGGGAATCACCCCTCCACTTT
cdr3_aa: CASSQAWGESPLHF

j_call: TRBJ2-7
clone_size: -
d_call: -
v_call: TRBV2
cdr3_nt: TGTGCCAGCAGTGAAGGACCGGGCCCCTCCTACGAGCAGTACTTC
cdr3_aa: CASSEGPGPSYEQYF

j_call: TRBJ2-1
clone_size: -
d_call: TRBD2
v_call: TRBV7-9
cdr3_nt: TGTGCCAGCAGCTCGTCGCCCGCTAGGGGGACTAGGGATGAGCAGTTCTTC
cdr3_aa: CASSSSPARGTRDEQFF

j_call: TRBJ2-5
clone_size: -
d_call: TRBD2
v_call: TRBV13
cdr3_nt: TGTGCCAGCAGCTTAAGTCCGACTAGCGGGGGCCTTAAAGAGACCCAGTACTTC
cdr3_aa: CASSLSPTSGGLKETQYF

j_call: TRBJ2-1
clone_size: -
d_call: -
v_call: TRBV6-2/TRBV6-3
cdr3_nt: TGTGCCAGCAGTTACTCAGACTCCTACAATGAGCAGTTCTTC
cdr3_aa: CASSYSDSYNEQFF

j_call: TRBJ2-7
clone_size: -
d_call: -
v_call: TRBV23-1
cdr3_nt: TGCGCCAGCAGTCAGTCGGACAGAGGGGGTATTTACGAGCAGTACTTC
cdr3_aa: CASSQSDRGGIYEQYF

j_call: TRBJ2-1
clone_size: -
d_call: -
v_call: TRBV6-4
cdr3_nt: TGTGCCAGCAGTGATCGGGTTGGGGGGAATGAGCAGTTCTTC
cdr3_aa: CASSDRVGGNEQFF

j_call: TRBJ2-1
clone_size: -
d_call: -
v_call: TRBV6-5
cdr3_nt: TGTGCCAGCATCCCCGGGCCCAGCTCCTACAATGAGCAGTTCTTC
cdr3_aa: CASIPGPSSYNEQFF

j_call: TRBJ1-2
clone_size: -
d_call: TRBD1
v_call: TRBV6-5
cdr3_nt: TGTGCCACCTCACCCCAGGGGGGCAACTATGGCTACACCTTC
cdr3_aa: CATSPQGGNYGYTF

j_call: TRBJ2-7
clone_size: -
d_call: -
v_call: TRBV6-2/TRBV6-3
cdr3_nt: TGTGCCAGCAGTTACAACTACGAGCAGTACTTC
cdr3_aa: CASSYNYEQYF

j_call: TRBJ1-6
clone_size: -
d_call: -
v_call: TRBV4-1
cdr3_nt: TGCGCCAGCAGCCAAGACGATCCCCGGAGGGGCTCCTATAATTCACCCCTCCACTTT
cdr3_aa: CASSQDDPRRGSYNSPLHF

j_call: TRBJ2-6
clone_size: few
d_call: -
v_call: TRBV29-1
cdr3_nt: TGCAGCGTTGTTTCCCCAGGGGCCAACGTCCTGACTTTC
cdr3_aa: CSVVSPGANVLTF

j_call: TRBJ1-5
clone_size: hyperexpanded
d_call: -
v_call: TRBV19
cdr3_nt: TGTGCCAGTCGACTATTGAGGGTGGGTGGGGTTTATAGCAATCAGCCCCAGCATTTT
cdr3_aa: CASRLLRVGGVYSNQPQHF

j_call: TRBJ1-1
clone_size: -
d_call: -
v_call: TRBV6-1
cdr3_nt: TGTGCCAGCAGTGATCCAGGGAACCGGGCTTTCTTT
cdr3_aa: CASSDPGNRAFF

j_call: TRBJ2-1
clone_size: -
d_call: -
v_call: TRBV7-9
cdr3_nt: TGTGCCAGCAGCTTAGATGTAGCAAGATGTGAGCAGTTCTTC
cdr3_aa: CASSLDVARCEQFF

j_call: TRBJ2-7
clone_size: once
d_call: TRBD1
v_call: TRBV10-3
cdr3_nt: TGTGCCACCAGGACAGGTTACGAGCAGTACTTC
cdr3_aa: CATRTGYEQYF

j_call: TRBJ2-2
clone_size: -
d_call: TRBD1
v_call: TRBV6-4
cdr3_nt: TGTGCCAGCAGTGAAGGGACAGGGAACACCGGGGAGCTGTTTTTT
cdr3_aa: CASSEGTGNTGELFF

j_call: TRBJ1-1
clone_size: -
d_call: -
v_call: TRBV9
cdr3_nt: TGTGCCAGCAGCTCTTACACCACTGAAGCTTTCTTT
cdr3_aa: CASSSYTTEAFF

j_call: TRBJ1-5
clone_size: -
d_call: TRBD1
v_call: TRBV30
cdr3_nt: TGTGCCTGGACAGGGGGTCAGCCCCAGCATTTT
cdr3_aa: CAWTGGQPQHF

j_call: TRBJ2-7
clone_size: -
d_call: -
v_call: TRBV28
cdr3_nt: TGTGCCAGCAGTTCCTGGGACCGCAAATCCTACGAGCAGTACTTC
cdr3_aa: CASSSWDRKSYEQYF

j_call: TRBJ2-3
clone_size: -
d_call: -
v_call: TRBV6-6
cdr3_nt: TGTGCCAGCAGTTACACAAAGACGCCTTTCACAGATACGCAGTATTTT
cdr3_aa: CASSYTKTPFTDTQYF

j_call: TRBJ2-7
clone_size: -
d_call: -
v_call: TRBV6-2/TRBV6-3
cdr3_nt: TGTGCCAGCAGTTACTCAGCGGAGGGGGACGAGCAGTACTTC
cdr3_aa: CASSYSAEGDEQYF

j_call: TRBJ2-7
clone_size: -
d_call: TRBD2
v_call: TRBV27
cdr3_nt: TGTGCCAGCAGTTTAGGGGGAGGGTGGTCGGGGGCCTACGAGCAGTACTTC
cdr3_aa: CASSLGGGWSGAYEQYF

j_call: TRBJ1-2
clone_size: few
d_call: -
v_call: TRBV9
cdr3_nt: TGTGCCAGCAGCGGCTCCGGGGGTGGGTCTGGCTACACCTTC
cdr3_aa: CASSGSGGGSGYTF

j_call: TRBJ2-5
clone_size: few
d_call: -
v_call: TRBV5-1
cdr3_nt: TGCGCCAGCAGCTTGGAACAGATCCCCTACCAAGAGACCCAGTACTTC
cdr3_aa: CASSLEQIPYQETQYF

j_call: TRBJ1-2
clone_size: -
d_call: -
v_call: TRBV3-1/TRBV3-2
cdr3_nt: TGTGCCAGCAGCCAACATGAGGAGGGGTTTTACCGTTCTAACTATGGCTACACCTTC
cdr3_aa: CASSQHEEGFYRSNYGYTF

j_call: TRBJ1-4
clone_size: -
d_call: -
v_call: TRBV2
cdr3_nt: TGTGCCAGCAACCGAAAGGATGCAACTAATGAAAAACTGTTTTTT
cdr3_aa: CASNRKDATNEKLFF

j_call: TRBJ1-4
clone_size: -
d_call: TRBD1
v_call: TRBV30
cdr3_nt: TGTGCCTGGAACAGGGGGCGCTTAGGGGAAAAACTGTTTTTT
cdr3_aa: CAWNRGRLGEKLFF

j_call: TRBJ2-2
clone_size: -
d_call: -
v_call: TRBV2
cdr3_nt: TGTGCCAGCAGTAAGGGACATGTCGCTCCCGGGGAGCTGTTTTTT
cdr3_aa: CASSKGHVAPGELFF

j_call: TRBJ2-1
clone_size: large
d_call: TRBD1
v_call: TRBV29-1
cdr3_nt: TGCAGCGTTGGACAGGGTTCGTCTGAGCAGTTCTTC
cdr3_aa: CSVGQGSSEQFF

j_call: TRBJ1-1
clone_size: -
d_call: TRBD1
v_call: TRBV4-3
cdr3_nt: TGCGCCAGCAGCCAAGGACAGGGCGGGTGGACTGAAGCTTTCTTT
cdr3_aa: CASSQGQGGWTEAFF

j_call: TRBJ1-2
clone_size: -
d_call: -
v_call: TRBV15
cdr3_nt: TGTGCCACCAGCAGACCAACAGGAAACCCGAACTATGGCTACACCTTC
cdr3_aa: CATSRPTGNPNYGYTF

j_call: TRBJ1-2
clone_size: medium-sized
d_call: -
v_call: TRBV7-3
cdr3_nt: TGTGCCAGCAGCTCCCCGGGTCTTAACTATGGCTACACCTTC
cdr3_aa: CASSSPGLNYGYTF